These 5 T cell receptor beta chains were sequenced from one sample in a study of blood T cell repertoires in COVID-19. Clones were sequenced by immunoSEQ multiplex PCR, and TCRdb holds only the in-frame ones, with some missing. Of over 200,000 clones in the sample, approximately 85% were seen once. The sample was peripheral blood. These receptors all come from a woman aged 25 to 45 with acute or convalescent COVID-19.

This clone was seen a single time. The chain carries TRBV6-1 and TRBJ1-2, with D perhaps TRBD1 (5 bases). CDR3 size: 15 residues. The V end lost 3 bases, the J end lost 8 bases, and 19 bases lay between the germline ends. The germline gives CDR1 MNHNS, CDR2 SASEGT. This CDR3 reads CASSERGLLGGGYTF. CDR3 DNA sequence: TGTGCCAGCAGTGAGAGAGGACTTTTGGGGGGAGGCTACACCTTC.

This chain joins TRBV19 and TRBJ2-5, with D unclear. The CDR3 has 15 residues. Trimming shortened V by 3 bases and J by 0 bases, and 11 bases separated the two germline ends. Germline V CDR1 and CDR2: LNHDA, SQIVND (reference sequence). The DNA for the CDR3 is TGTGCCAGTAGTATTAGTAACAGCTACCAAGAGACCCAGTACTTC. It encodes CASSISNSYQETQYF. Full variable domain (outside the CDR3, taken from reference TRBV19 and TRBJ2-5): DGGITQSPKYLFRKEGQNVTLSCEQNLNHDAMYWYRQDPGQGLRLIYYSQIVNDFQKGDIAEGYSVSREKKESFPLTVTSAQKNPTAFYLCASSISNSYQETQYFGPGTRLLVL.

The V call is TRBV5-1, the J call TRBJ1-4; the match to TRBD1 covers 7 bases. V was pared by 5 bases and J by 7 bases, with 8 bases of the junction left unmatched. The length of the CDR3 is 14 residues. Germline CDR1 reads SGHRS; CDR2 reads YFSETQ. The CDR3 region is CASSLTGVGEKLFF. As DNA, the CDR3 is TGCGCCAGCAGTTTAACAGGGGTGGGTGAAAAACTGTTTTTT.

The chain couples TRBV6-6 to TRBJ1-1; no reliable D call. The CDR3 runs to 13 residues. V was trimmed by 7 bases and J by 5 bases, leaving 14 bases between them. CDR1 is MNHNY and CDR2 is SVGAGI in the germline V gene (reference sequence). CDR3 coding DNA: TGTGCCAGCACCCCAGGATTCCCAACTGAAGCTTTCTTT. Amino acid sequence: CASTPGFPTEAFF.

This clone was seen a single time. The rearrangement joins TRBV7-2 to TRBJ1-1, with 8 bases fitting TRBD1. The CDR3 totals 15 residues. Trimming took 5 bases from V and 1 from J; bases not matched to a gene: 6. Germline lookup yields CDR1 SGHTA and CDR2 FQGNSA. CDR3 coding DNA: TGTGCCAGCAGCCCAAGGACAGGGCCGAACACTGAAGCTTTCTTT. This codes for CASSPRTGPNTEAFF.